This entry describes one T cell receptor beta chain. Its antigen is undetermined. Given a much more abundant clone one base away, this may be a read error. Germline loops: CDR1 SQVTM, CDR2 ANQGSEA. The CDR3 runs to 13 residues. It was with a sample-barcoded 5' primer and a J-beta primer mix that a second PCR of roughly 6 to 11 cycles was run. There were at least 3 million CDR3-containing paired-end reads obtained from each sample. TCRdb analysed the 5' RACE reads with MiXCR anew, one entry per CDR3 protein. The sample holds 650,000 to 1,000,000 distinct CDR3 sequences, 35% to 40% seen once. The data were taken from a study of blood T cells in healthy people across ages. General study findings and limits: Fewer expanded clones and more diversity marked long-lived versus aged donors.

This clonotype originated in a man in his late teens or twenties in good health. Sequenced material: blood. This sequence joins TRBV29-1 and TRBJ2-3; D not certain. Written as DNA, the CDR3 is TGCAGCGTTGGTGTGGCAAACACAGATACGCGGTATTTT. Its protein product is CSVGVANTDTRYF.